Listed below are T cell receptor beta chains from one sample, sequenced in a study of cytomegalovirus exposure and HLA in healthy donors. TCRdb's copy holds only in-frame clones and misses some; the assay was immunoSEQ multiplex PCR. Counted here are about 140,000 clones, approximately 82% occurring once; the ten biggest clones make up 9% to 10%. Specimen: PBMCs. The receptor source for this set is a woman aged 55-70 years in good health and CMV-seropositive. The CDR3 runs from the conserved cysteine through the conserved F or W. The D gene is left open where the match is weak. Where a row states a size, it is once, few, many or the class of an expanded clone; other rows omit it.

CDR3	DNA	D	V	J	size
CAVGAGVVQPQHF	TGTGCCGTAGGGGCAGGGGTTGTTCAGCCCCAGCATTTT	.	TRBV28	TRBJ1-5	.
CASSPGGGAYEQYF	TGTGCCAGCAGCCCAGGGGGCGGTGCGTACGAGCAGTACTTC	TRBD1	TRBV7-9	TRBJ2-7	.
CASSVAPAGGAYEQYF	TGTGCCAGCAGTGTGGCTCCCGCCGGCGGGGCCTACGAGCAGTACTTC	.	TRBV6-1	TRBJ2-7	.
CASSSPPPRAGTTADTQYF	TGTGCCAGCAGTTCTCCACCCCCTAGAGCCGGGACTACAGCAGATACGCAGTATTTT	TRBD2	TRBV27	TRBJ2-3	few
CASSRAGISGNTIYF	TGTGCCAGCAGCCGAGCGGGGATCTCTGGAAACACCATATATTTT	.	TRBV7-6	TRBJ1-3	.
CAWSVGGSADTQYF	TGTGCCTGGAGTGTCGGGGGGAGTGCAGATACGCAGTATTTT	TRBD2	TRBV30	TRBJ2-3	few
CASSSPGAVTGELFF	TGTGCCAGCAGCTCTCCAGGGGCGGTCACCGGGGAGCTGTTTTTT	.	TRBV5-8	TRBJ2-2	.
CASSQGGEGRNQPQHF	TGCGCCAGCAGCCAAGGAGGGGAGGGTCGCAATCAGCCCCAGCATTTT	.	TRBV4-1	TRBJ1-5	.
CASPGTGRRPQHF	TGTGCCAGTCCCGGGACAGGTCGTCGGCCCCAGCATTTT	.	TRBV21-1	TRBJ1-5	.
CASSGTGYGYTF	TGTGCCAGCAGTGGGACAGGGTACGGCTACACCTTC	TRBD1	TRBV6-1	TRBJ1-2	.
CASSFLVGQGNDEQYF	TGCGCCAGCAGCTTTTTAGTTGGGCAGGGTAACGACGAGCAGTACTTC	.	TRBV5-1	TRBJ2-7	.
CASSLGGGEQYF	TGTGCCAGCAGTCTTGGGGGGGGCGAGCAGTACTTC	TRBD2	TRBV5-4	TRBJ2-7	.
CASRQGRGPQFDYTF	TGCGCCAGCAGACAGGGCAGGGGACCCCAATTTGACTACACCTTC	.	TRBV5-1	TRBJ1-2	few
CASSPGLAGGPYEQYF	TGTGCCAGCAGCCCCGGACTAGCGGGGGGGCCTTACGAGCAGTACTTC	TRBD2	TRBV7-9	TRBJ2-7	once
CAWSQGQGNEKLFF	TGTGCCTGGAGCCAAGGGCAGGGTAATGAAAAACTGTTTTTT	.	TRBV30	TRBJ1-4	.
CALKEGAYGYTF	TGTGCCCTAAAGGAGGGAGCCTATGGCTACACCTTC	.	TRBV28	TRBJ1-2	.
CASSGTQGSTEAFF	TGTGCCAGCAGTGGCACTCAGGGAAGCACTGAAGCTTTCTTT	.	TRBV25-1	TRBJ1-1	.
CASSSSRSYLGYGYTF	TGTGCCAGCAGTTCCTCTAGATCTTACCTCGGGTATGGCTACACCTTC	.	TRBV6-6	TRBJ1-2	.
CASSPLAGGTDTQYF	TGTGCCAGCAGCCCTCTAGCGGGAGGCACAGATACGCAGTATTTT	TRBD2	TRBV5-4	TRBJ2-3	.
CASSLGDSSYEQYF	TGTGCCAGCAGCTTGGGGGACAGCTCCTACGAGCAGTACTTC	TRBD1	TRBV5-4	TRBJ2-7	.
CASAKWEASVWAGELFF	TGCGCCAGCGCTAAGTGGGAGGCCTCGGTCTGGGCCGGGGAGCTGTTTTTT	.	TRBV5-1	TRBJ2-2	.
CAQGGRVGAGNTIYF	TGTGCCCAGGGAGGTCGGGTTGGAGCTGGAAACACCATATATTTT	.	TRBV2	TRBJ1-3	.
CASSRREKNYGYTF	TGTGCCAGCAGTAGGAGGGAGAAAAACTATGGCTACACCTTC	.	TRBV2	TRBJ1-2	.
CAYTDRPDANYGYTF	TGTGCCTACACGGACAGGCCGGATGCTAACTATGGCTACACCTTC	TRBD1	TRBV6-6	TRBJ1-2	.
CASSQDLRSHNYGYTF	TGCGCCAGCAGCCAAGATCTCAGGTCCCATAACTATGGCTACACCTTC	.	TRBV4-3	TRBJ1-2	.
CASSRGNRAGETQYF	TGTGCCAGCAGCCGTGGTAACAGGGCTGGGGAGACCCAGTACTTC	.	TRBV7-2	TRBJ2-5	.
CASSLRGPAGGPGGTQYF	TGTGCCAGCAGCTTAAGGGGCCCTGCGGGAGGGCCGGGGGGTACGCAGTATTTT	TRBD2	TRBV7-2	TRBJ2-3	once
CASSPPRQGGGYEQYF	TGTGCCAGCAGCCCCCCCAGACAGGGTGGGGGCTACGAGCAGTACTTC	TRBD1	TRBV28	TRBJ2-7	.
CASSFQTDTQYF	TGTGCCAGCAGCTTTCAGACAGATACGCAGTATTTT	.	TRBV7-9	TRBJ2-3	.
CASSLPGLNTEAFF	TGTGCCAGCAGCTTACCAGGTTTGAACACTGAAGCTTTCTTT	.	TRBV7-2	TRBJ1-1	.
CASSPGTGAQTQYF	TGTGCCAGCAGCCCCGGGACAGGGGCGCAGACCCAGTACTTC	TRBD1	TRBV11-3	TRBJ2-5	.
CASSPGGYNEQFF	TGTGCCAGCAGCCCCGGGGGGTACAATGAGCAGTTCTTC	TRBD2	TRBV28	TRBJ2-1	.
CASSLFGGLAKNIQYF	TGTGCCAGCAGTTTATTCGGAGGGCTAGCCAAAAACATTCAGTACTTC	.	TRBV28	TRBJ2-4	.
CASSLSFFGTTYEQYF	TGTGCCAGCAGTTTAAGCTTTTTCGGGACAACCTACGAGCAGTACTTC	.	TRBV28	TRBJ2-7	once
CASSQGGGRRETQYF	TGTGCCAGCAGCCAAGGAGGCGGGAGACGCGAGACCCAGTACTTC	TRBD2	TRBV4-2	TRBJ2-5	.
CASSLVPLAGVDTQYF	TGTGCCAGCAGCTTGGTCCCGCTAGCGGGAGTGGATACGCAGTATTTT	TRBD2	TRBV5-6	TRBJ2-3	.
CASRRTGLYEQYF	TGTGCCAGCAGAAGGACAGGGCTGTACGAGCAGTACTTC	TRBD1	TRBV28	TRBJ2-7	.
CASSSGVNPEAFF	TGTGCCAGCAGTTCAGGGGTCAATCCTGAAGCTTTCTTT	.	TRBV6-6	TRBJ1-1	many
CASSELGTGAGNSPLHF	TGTGCCAGCAGTGAATTGGGGACAGGAGCTGGTAATTCACCCCTCCACTTT	TRBD1	TRBV6-1	TRBJ1-6	few
CASSLSQGRSGNTIYF	TGTGCCAGCAGCTTGAGCCAGGGCCGCTCTGGAAACACCATATATTTT	.	TRBV11-3	TRBJ1-3	.
CAITPGGANTEAFF	TGTGCCATCACCCCCGGGGGGGCGAACACTGAAGCTTTCTTT	.	TRBV10-3	TRBJ1-1	.
CASSPLPVGQGASEQYF	TGTGCCAGCAGCCCTCTCCCAGTGGGACAGGGCGCATCCGAGCAGTACTTC	TRBD1	TRBV9	TRBJ2-7	.
CASSYIQGGVEQYF	TGTGCCAGCAGTTACATACAGGGTGGGGTCGAGCAGTACTTC	.	TRBV6-6	TRBJ2-7	.
CASSQDWLGSYNEQFF	TGTGCCAGCAGCCAGGACTGGCTGGGCTCCTACAATGAGCAGTTCTTC	.	TRBV4-2	TRBJ2-1	.
CASSFLGGGLGEKLFF	TGTGCCAGCAGTTTTTTGGGGGGAGGGCTAGGTGAAAAACTGTTTTTT	.	TRBV27	TRBJ1-4	.
CASSLPRGRANTGELFF	TGTGCCAGCAGCTTACCACGGGGAAGGGCGAACACCGGGGAGCTGTTTTTT	.	TRBV7-8	TRBJ2-2	.
CASRAGGSNEQFF	TGTGCCAGTAGGGCGGGAGGCAGCAATGAGCAGTTCTTC	TRBD2	TRBV19	TRBJ2-1	.
CASSQDLEELYGYTF	TGTGCCAGCAGCCAAGATCTGGAGGAACTCTATGGCTACACCTTC	.	TRBV4-2	TRBJ1-2	.
CASSWTGDPEQYF	TGTGCCAGCAGTTGGACAGGGGACCCCGAGCAGTACTTC	TRBD1	TRBV27	TRBJ2-7	.
CASSVSSGRGLGNTIYF	TGTGCCAGCAGTGTTTCTAGCGGCAGGGGGCTTGGAAACACCATATATTTT	TRBD1	TRBV6-1	TRBJ1-3	.
CASRSMGQAYGYTF	TGTGCCAGCAGATCCATGGGACAGGCCTATGGCTACACCTTC	TRBD1	TRBV27	TRBJ1-2	.
CASSLYRGRSDTQYF	TGTGCCAGCAGTTTATACAGGGGGCGATCAGATACGCAGTATTTT	TRBD1	TRBV28	TRBJ2-3	.
CASSETQGRTFF	TGTGCCAGCAGTGAAACACAGGGCCGAACTTTCTTT	.	TRBV6-5	TRBJ1-1	.
CASSPLDRGNNEQFF	TGTGCCAGCAGCCCCTTGGACAGGGGGAACAATGAGCAGTTCTTC	TRBD1	TRBV9	TRBJ2-1	.
CASSLIPSYEQYF	TGTGCCAGCAGCTTAATCCCATCCTACGAGCAGTACTTC	.	TRBV7-9	TRBJ2-7	.
CASTSSTMRSIDEQFF	TGTGCCAGCACGAGCTCTACGATGAGATCCATCGATGAGCAGTTCTTC	.	TRBV7-9	TRBJ2-1	once